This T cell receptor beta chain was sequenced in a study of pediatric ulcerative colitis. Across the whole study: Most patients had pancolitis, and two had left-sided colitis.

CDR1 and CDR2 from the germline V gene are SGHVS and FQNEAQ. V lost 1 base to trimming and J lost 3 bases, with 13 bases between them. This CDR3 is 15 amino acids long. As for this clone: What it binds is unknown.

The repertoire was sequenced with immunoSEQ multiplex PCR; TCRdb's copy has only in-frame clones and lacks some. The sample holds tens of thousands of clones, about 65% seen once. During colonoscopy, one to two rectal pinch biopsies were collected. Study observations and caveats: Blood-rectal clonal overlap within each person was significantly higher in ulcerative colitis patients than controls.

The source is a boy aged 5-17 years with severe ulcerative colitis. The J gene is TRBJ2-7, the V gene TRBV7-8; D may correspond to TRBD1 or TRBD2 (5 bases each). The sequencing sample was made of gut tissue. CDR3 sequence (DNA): TGTGCCAGCAGCTTAGTCCCCGGGACGAACTACGAGCAGTACTTC. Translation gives CASSLVPGTNYEQYF.